A single sample gave rise to the 21 T cell receptor beta chains below, sequenced in a study of blood T cell repertoires in COVID-19. Here immunoSEQ multiplex PCR was the method, and the copy in TCRdb shows in-frame clones only, minus some. This sample has 95,000 to 100,000 clones, with about 88% found just once. Sequencing input: peripheral blood. The source is a man aged 80 or over with acute or convalescent COVID-19.

This chain joins TRBV19 and TRBJ2-2, with TRBD1 as a possible D gene (6 bases). CDR1 is LNHDA, CDR2 SQIVND, per germline (reference sequence). The CDR3 has 13 residues. The V gene lost 5 bases and the J gene lost 4 bases, with 8 bases spanning the gap. The CDR3 nucleotides are TGTGCCAGTAGTGAACAGGGCACCGGGGAGCTGTTTTTT. Amino acid sequence: CASSEQGTGELFF.

The chain is built from TRBV2 and TRBJ2-2; D call uncertain. Per germline, CDR1 SNHLY and CDR2 FYNNEI. V was clipped by 2 bases and J by 3 bases, with 7 bases between them. This CDR3 is 14 amino acids long. The CDR3 spells CASSEIRDTGELFF. CDR3 nucleotides: TGTGCCAGCAGTGAAATCCGGGACACCGGGGAGCTGTTTTTT.

The chain joins TRBV25-1 to TRBJ1-1; no clear D. V was cut by 3 bases and J by 1 base, with 12 bases left in between. The CDR3 has 15 residues. Per germline, CDR1 MGHDK and CDR2 SYGVNS. CDR3 nucleotide sequence: TGTGCCAGCAGTGAGGGAGAGGGTAGGAACACTGAAGCTTTCTTT. Its protein is CASSEGEGRNTEAFF.

This chain joins TRBV27 and TRBJ2-7; 7 bases fit TRBD1. The CDR3 is made up of 14 amino acids. J was trimmed by 2 bases and V by 2 bases; bases with no gene match: 3. CDR1 is MNHEY, CDR2 SMNVEV, per germline (reference sequence). For the CDR3, the DNA is TGTGCCAGCAGTTTACTTGGGACAGCCTACGAGCAGTACTTC. Its protein product is CASSLLGTAYEQYF.

The chain employs TRBV2 and TRBJ1-1; no reliable D call. V lost 6 bases, J lost 10 bases, and 21 bases lay in between. The germline V gene has CDR1 SNHLY and CDR2 FYNNEI. The CDR3 runs to 14 residues. CDR3 protein: CASRTGPAAFGAFF. DNA for the CDR3: TGTGCCAGCAGGACTGGCCCCGCCGCCTTTGGAGCTTTCTTT.

This clone came up once. The rearrangement links TRBV6-5 to TRBJ1-1; 7 positions agree with TRBD1. The CDR3 loop spans 15 amino acids. With 5 bases clipped from V and 5 bases from J, the junction kept 11 bases outside the gene matches. CDR1 and CDR2 from the germline V gene are MNHEY and SVGAGI. The CDR3 DNA sequence: TGTGCCAGCAGTCTCTCAGACAGGGTAATTACTGAAGCTTTCTTT. Translating gives CASSLSDRVITEAFF.

This sequence joins TRBV7-2 and TRBJ1-2; TRBD1 might be the D (5 bases). This CDR3 is 12 amino acids long. V dropped 5 bases and J dropped 4 bases, with 8 bases sitting between them. Looked up from germline, CDR1 is SGHTA and CDR2 is FQGNSA. CDR3 nucleotide sequence: TGTGCCAGCAGCGATGACAGCTATGGCTACACCTTC. It translates to CASSDDSYGYTF.

This sequence joins TRBV5-4 and TRBJ2-1; tentative D call: TRBD2 (6 bases). The CDR3 consists of 16 residues. With 0 bases removed from V and 6 bases from J, the gap between germline ends came to 16 bases. In germline, CDR1 is SGHNT, CDR2 YYREEE (reference sequence). The CDR3 DNA sequence: TGTGCCAGCAGCTTGGTTTTGGCTGGGGGGTCCAATGAGCAGTTCTTC. This translates into CASSLVLAGGSNEQFF.

This rearrangement joins TRBV11-2 to TRBJ2-7; 9 nucleotides agree with TRBD2. Germline V gene data show CDR1 as SGHAT and CDR2 as FQNNGV. Losses at the gene ends were 4 bases for V and 1 base for J; bases not matched to a gene: 2. CDR3 length: 14 amino acids. For the CDR3, the DNA is TGTGCCAGCAGCTCGGGACTAGCATCCTACGAGCAGTACTTC. It codes for CASSSGLASYEQYF.

This rearrangement joins TRBV18 to TRBJ1-1; a possible D gene is TRBD1 (6 bases). V was pared by 0 bases and J by 4 bases, with 15 bases between. The germline V gene encodes CDR1 KGHSH and CDR2 LQKENI. This CDR3 has 16 residues. As DNA, the CDR3 is TGTGCCAGCTCACCACCGCTCAGGGGAAGTGGCACTGAAGCTTTCTTT. Translating it yields CASSPPLRGSGTEAFF.

The rearrangement links TRBV24-1 to TRBJ2-1, with 10 bases that match TRBD2. Germline values: CDR1 KGHDR, CDR2 SFDVKD. This CDR3 is 14 amino acids long. The junction had 1 base not matched to a gene; V was cut back by 3 bases and J by 6 bases. This chain's CDR3 is CATSDRTSGNEQFF. The CDR3 DNA sequence: TGTGCCACCAGTGATAGGACTAGCGGCAATGAGCAGTTCTTC.

This clone showed up just once. This chain links TRBV11-2 with TRBJ2-2; D not certain. Germline V gives CDR1 SGHAT, CDR2 FQNNGV. Trimming removed 2 bases at V and 6 bases at J, with 16 bases between. The CDR3 spans 16 residues. In DNA form, the CDR3 reads TGTGCCAGCAGCTTATATAGTCGAGGCCTGGCCGGGGAGCTGTTTTTT. Residues: CASSLYSRGLAGELFF.

The gene calls are TRBV19 and TRBJ2-7, with 9 bases lining up with TRBD2. The germline V gene encodes CDR1 LNHDA and CDR2 SQIVND (reference sequence). V shed 5 bases, J shed 1 base, and the junction held 3 bases outside the gene matches. CDR3 length: 14 amino acids. The chain's CDR3 is CASSSLAGSYEQYF. The CDR3 DNA reads as TGTGCCAGTAGTTCCCTAGCGGGATCCTACGAGCAGTACTTC.

The V gene is TRBV7-2, the J gene TRBJ1-1; D unclear. Trimming shortened V by 5 bases and J by 2 bases, and 15 bases separated the two germline ends. The CDR3 loop spans 15 amino acids. Germline loops: CDR1 SGHTA, CDR2 FQGNSA. The DNA of the CDR3 is TGTGCCAGCAGCCTGCACGTGGCGGTTAACACTGAAGCTTTCTTT. Its translation: CASSLHVAVNTEAFF.

This chain uses TRBV14 with TRBJ2-1, with a possible D match to TRBD1 (6 bases). The germline CDR1 and CDR2 sequences are SGHDN and FVKESK. Between the trimmed V and J ends, which lost 1 base and 4 bases, there was a span of 11 bases. This CDR3 spans 15 amino acids. The CDR3 DNA reads TGTGCCAGCAGCCAAGCAGGGGCAGGGTACAATGAGCAGTTCTTC. Amino acids: CASSQAGAGYNEQFF.

The genes are TRBV29-1 and TRBJ2-3; D might be TRBD2 (6 bases). Trimming left V 0 bases short and J 0 bases short, with 10 bases between. The CDR3 runs to 15 residues. In germline, CDR1 is SQVTM, CDR2 ANQGSEA. The CDR3 DNA reads as TGCAGCGTTGAAGAAGGAGGGGAAAGCACAGATACGCAGTATTTT. This codes for CSVEEGGESTDTQYF.

This sequence joins TRBV28 and TRBJ2-1; the D gene is possibly TRBD2 (5 bases). This CDR3 is built from 14 residues. The germline V gene encodes CDR1 MDHEN and CDR2 SYDVKM. V shed 5 bases and J shed 3 bases, with 11 bases lying between them. This chain's CDR3 is CASSRAGYYNEQFF. CDR3 DNA sequence: TGTGCCAGCAGTAGGGCGGGCTACTACAATGAGCAGTTCTTC.

This chain joins TRBV6-5 and TRBJ1-5; 8 positions agree with TRBD1. The J segment lost 2 bases and the V segment lost 6 bases, leaving 6 bases of the junction unmatched. The length of the CDR3 is 15 residues. In germline, CDR1 is MNHEY, CDR2 SVGAGI. Here the CDR3 reads CASSPRGQGNQPQHF. In DNA form, the CDR3 reads TGTGCCAGCAGCCCCCGGGGACAGGGCAATCAGCCCCAGCATTTT.

The J gene is TRBJ1-1, the V gene TRBV27; D possibly corresponds to TRBD1 (6 bases). The CDR3 covers 16 residues. Germline V gene sequence: CDR1 MNHEY, CDR2 SMNVEV (reference sequence). Trimming left V 5 bases short and J 5 bases short, with 21 bases between. The CDR3 here is CASSPGGPRRVTEAFF. CDR3 nucleotide sequence: TGTGCCAGCAGTCCCGGGGGGCCCCGACGGGTGACTGAAGCTTTCTTT.

The chain has TRBV7-2 and TRBJ1-1; no definite D call. Germline-derived CDR1 and CDR2 are SGHTA and FQGNSA. There are 16 residues in the CDR3. The V and J ends lost 3 bases and 5 bases respectively, with 19 bases between them. CDR3 sequence: CASSFGAGVLITEAFF. DNA of the CDR3: TGTGCCAGCAGCTTTGGCGCGGGAGTTCTGATTACTGAAGCTTTCTTT.

V usage is TRBV30 and J usage is TRBJ2-3; 7 bases align to TRBD2. The CDR3 has 14 residues. After removal of 0 bases from V and 4 bases from J, the junction contained 4 bases not matched to a gene. The germline V gene has CDR1 GTSNPN and CDR2 SVGIG (reference sequence). CDR3 DNA sequence: TGTGCCTGGAGTGTGGGCGGGAGTTCAGATACGCAGTATTTT. The encoded protein is CAWSVGGSSDTQYF. The variable domain in full, with the rest retrieved from reference TRBV30 and TRBJ2-3, is SQTIHQWPATLVQPVGSPLSLECTVEGTSNPNLYWYRQAAGRGLQLLFYSVGIGQISSEVPQNLSASRPQDRQFILSSKKLLLSDSGFYLCAWSVGGSSDTQYFGPGTRLTVL.